The clone carrying this T cell receptor beta chain was recorded many times. The antigen is undetermined. Trimming took 6 bases from V and 2 from J, leaving 17 bases between them. The CDR3 length is 15 residues. All patients picked for sequencing had shown, by flow cytometry, an expansion of CD8+CD57+ cells. The TCR beta profiling, which covered VDJ combination and CDR3 sequence, was carried out using genomic DNA as the template. TCRdb called the reads again in MiXCR, with one record for every CDR3 protein. The sample lists approximately 190,000 distinct CDR3 sequences; 40% to 50% were seen once. This sample is part of a study of CD8+CD57+ T cells in acquired aplastic anemia. Study details: Recorded DNA amounts for sorted CD4+ and CD8+ cells had an average of 3.2 ug. Study findings and constraints: Overlapping CD8+ CDR3 repertoires of patients and controls contained under 35 shared sequences.

This TCR came from a human donor with aplastic anemia. Sequenced: sorted CD4+, CD8+, or CD8+CD57+ T cells (not recorded which) from PBMCs. This chain links TRBV12-3 or TRBV12-4 with TRBJ2-7; D may be TRBD1 (6 bases). CDR3 residues: CASSLTQDRAYEQYF. CDR3 coding DNA: TGTGCCAGCAGCCTAACCCAGGACAGAGCCTACGAGCAGTACTTC.